These 5 T cell receptor beta chains share one sample of origin, sequenced in a study of neurological immune-mediated disorders. Time point reported: longitudinal time-point 2. TCRdb passed the 5' RACE reads through MiXCR, listing each CDR3 protein once. The sample lists more than 30,000 distinct CDR3 sequences, around an eighth seen once, with approximately 2.3% in the top ten. The sequencing input was PBMCs. All receptors come from a woman in her thirties or forties in good health.

This clonotype was recorded many times. The J gene is TRBJ2-6, the V gene TRBV24-1; D unclear. V lost 4 bases and J lost 1, with 10 bases in between. The germline gives CDR1 KGHDR, CDR2 SFDVKD. The CDR3 has 16 amino acids. The CDR3 sequence is CATSEEGRSGANVLTF. In DNA, the CDR3 is TGTGCCACCAGTGAAGAAGGTCGGTCTGGGGCCAACGTCCTGACTTTC.

This clonotype has a count of ten or more. The CDR3, as DNA: TGCAGTGCCCGGTCCGATTCCTACGAGCAGTACTTC. Translation: CSARSDSYEQYF. The V and J genes are TRBV20-1 and TRBJ2-7, with no clear D. CDR1 and CDR2 (germline): DFQATT, SNEGSKA (reference sequence). The V and J ends lost 6 bases and 1 base respectively, with 10 bases between them. This CDR3 spans 12 amino acids.

This clonotype was counted ten times or more. This chain joins TRBV7-2 and TRBJ2-7; the match to TRBD2 covers 11 bases. Trimming cost V 3 bases and J 1 base; bases outside gene matches: 8. In germline, CDR1 is SGHTA, CDR2 FQGNSA. This CDR3 is 17 amino acids long. This CDR3 is CASSFSLLAGVSYEQYF. In DNA, the CDR3 is TGTGCCAGCAGCTTCTCCCTACTAGCGGGGGTTTCCTACGAGCAGTACTTC. The complete variable domain, with remaining parts taken from reference TRBV7-2 and TRBJ2-7, reads GAGVSQSPSNKVTEKGKDVELRCDPISGHTALYWYRQSLGQGLEFLIYFQGNSAPDKSGLPSDRFSAERTGGSVSTLTIQRTQQEDSAVYLCASSFSLLAGVSYEQYFGPGTRLTVT.

This clonotype was recorded at least ten times. The V call is TRBV6-6, the J call TRBJ1-5, with D uncertain. The germline V gene has CDR1 MNHNY and CDR2 SVGAGI (reference sequence). There are 14 residues in the CDR3. The V end was cut by 8 bases, the J end by 6 bases, with 17 bases between. CDR3 amino acids: CASGAGGGSQPQHF. In DNA, the CDR3 is TGTGCCAGCGGAGCCGGAGGAGGGAGTCAGCCCCAGCATTTT.

On this clonotype: It may be a read error: a sequence one base away is much more abundant. The rearrangement joins TRBV7-2 to TRBJ1-5; the D is unclear. Germline CDR1 SGHTA, CDR2 FQGNSA. The CDR3 totals 16 residues. V lost 10 bases, J lost 2 bases, and 21 bases lay in between. CDR3 coding DNA: TGTGCCAACAACCCCGGGGTTGGAGGCCGCAATCAGCCCCAGCATTTT. It is translated as CANNPGVGGRNQPQHF.